One and the same sample provided the 5 T cell receptor beta chains below, sequenced in a study of technical replicates of blood from a few donors. Clones were sequenced by immunoSEQ multiplex PCR, and TCRdb holds only the in-frame ones, with some missing. Here the sample spans tens of thousands of clones, approximately 86% being singletons. Material: PBMCs. These receptors came from a human donor in good health. Some clones in this sample may be carry-over from other donors' samples.

The chain is built from TRBV6-6 and TRBJ1-3; D is undetermined. The germline V gene encodes CDR1 MNHNY and CDR2 SVGAGI (reference sequence). This CDR3 contains 11 residues. V dropped 6 bases and J dropped 8 bases, with 8 bases sitting between them. The CDR3 DNA is TGTGCCAGCAGGGACTGGGACACCATATATTTT. Its translation is CASRDWDTIYF.

The rearrangement joins TRBV6-4 to TRBJ1-6, with 9 bases matching TRBD1. V lost 3 bases, J lost 10 bases, and 10 bases stayed unmatched. Germline V gene sequence: CDR1 MRHNA, CDR2 SNTAGT. The CDR3 totals 16 residues. The CDR3 DNA reads as TGTGCCAGCAGTGAAAGCCCGGGACAGGGACAATCACCCCTCCACTTT. It encodes CASSESPGQGQSPLHF.

The chain carries TRBV5-6 and TRBJ1-1; no reliable D call. CDR1 and CDR2 (germline): SGHDT, YYEEEE. V was trimmed by 2 bases and J by 5 bases, leaving 7 bases between them. The CDR3 is made up of 12 amino acids. The CDR3 region is CASSFRGTEAFF. As DNA, the CDR3 is TGTGCCAGCAGCTTCCGAGGGACTGAAGCTTTCTTT.

This clone was seen once. This rearrangement joins TRBV19 to TRBJ2-5, with 8 positions matching TRBD2. Trimming took 3 bases from V and 1 from J; bases not matched to a gene: 10. There are 17 residues in the CDR3. The V gene's germline CDR1 is LNHDA and CDR2 SQIVND (reference sequence). CDR3 coding DNA: TGTGCCAGTAGTATGTTCTCCGGGGGGGCCCTCCAAGAGACCCAGTACTTC. Protein sequence: CASSMFSGGALQETQYF.

V gene TRBV12-5 combines with J gene TRBJ2-7; 9 bases are shared with TRBD2. J was trimmed by 9 bases and V by 0 bases; bases with no gene match: 6. Germline loops: CDR1 LGHNT, CDR2 FRNRAP. This CDR3 is 14 amino acids long. The DNA of the CDR3 is TGTGCTAGTGGTTTGGTTCTTAGCGGGGGAGGGCAGTACTTC. It specifies CASGLVLSGGGQYF.